The rows below give T cell receptor beta chains drawn from one sample of a study of cytomegalovirus exposure and HLA in healthy donors. Libraries were prepared by immunoSEQ multiplex PCR; TCRdb keeps only in-frame clonotypes and omits some of them. The repertoire holds about 360,000 clones, with 86% as singletons. Input material: PBMCs. The origin of the receptors is a young woman in good health and CMV-seronegative. Both conserved end residues are trimmed from each CDR3.

j_call	v_call	cdr3_aa
TRBJ1-3	TRBV5-6	ASSLGGTAGNTIY
TRBJ2-5	TRBV5-1	ASSLPEGSRGTQY
TRBJ1-1	TRBV6-4	ASSDSGRMGNTEAF
TRBJ2-7	TRBV27	ASSPTWISELSYEQY
TRBJ2-3	TRBV27	ASSPLALAGGTDTQY
TRBJ2-2	TRBV2	ARSGAGQAGELF
TRBJ2-1	TRBV6-4	ASSDSRAGRYEQF
TRBJ2-1	TRBV19	ASSTRTGVGEQF
TRBJ1-5	TRBV18	ASSPPGRGVQPQH
TRBJ2-5	TRBV5-1	ASSDRGNSGGAQY
TRBJ2-5	TRBV5-4	ASSLDGSLETQY
TRBJ1-1	TRBV21-1	ASSRRTAGGNTEAF
TRBJ2-7	TRBV28	ASSPQTSGTSYEQY
TRBJ2-1	TRBV15	ATSRAMLAGGPPRNNEQF
TRBJ2-1	TRBV19	ASSRPGLAGFEQF
TRBJ1-1	TRBV5-1	ASSASAGLNTEAF
TRBJ2-7	TRBV4-1	ASSHRASGRSLVSEQY
TRBJ2-1	TRBV2	ASIGRGGNEQF
TRBJ2-5	TRBV19	ASRRDGGETQY
TRBJ1-5	TRBV19	ASSLIGAPGQPQH
TRBJ1-5	TRBV5-4	ASSLWGEGNQPQH
TRBJ1-5	TRBV7-8	ASSFTGGGQPQH
TRBJ1-2	TRBV7-9	ASSTTFIAGDSYGYT
TRBJ1-1	TRBV18	ASSPDRRTEAF
TRBJ2-7	TRBV30	AWRGSYEQY
TRBJ2-2	TRBV27	ASSFEEAGTGELF
TRBJ2-1	TRBV9	ASSYSGGRYNEQF
TRBJ2-1	TRBV25-1	ASSPQIGTSVYNEQF
TRBJ2-7	TRBV7-7	ASSPTGAEQY
TRBJ2-1	TRBV5-1	ASSLGLAAYNEQF
TRBJ2-3	TRBV30	AWLAAPGQY
TRBJ1-2	TRBV9	ASSVGTGGGVSGYT
TRBJ2-3	TRBV5-1	ATRSGDITDTQY